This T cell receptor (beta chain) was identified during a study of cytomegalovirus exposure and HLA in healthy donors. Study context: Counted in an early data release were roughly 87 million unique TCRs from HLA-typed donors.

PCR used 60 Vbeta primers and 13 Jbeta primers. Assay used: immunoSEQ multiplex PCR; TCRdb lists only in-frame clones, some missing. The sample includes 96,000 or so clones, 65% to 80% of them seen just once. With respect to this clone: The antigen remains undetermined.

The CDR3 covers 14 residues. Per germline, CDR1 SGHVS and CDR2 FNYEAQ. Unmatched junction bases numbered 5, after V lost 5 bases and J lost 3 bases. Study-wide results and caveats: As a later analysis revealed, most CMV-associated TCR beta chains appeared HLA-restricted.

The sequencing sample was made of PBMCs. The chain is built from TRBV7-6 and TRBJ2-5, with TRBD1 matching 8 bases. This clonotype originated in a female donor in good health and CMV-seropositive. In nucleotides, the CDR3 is TGTGCCAGCAGCGGTACAGGGGGAGAAGAGACCCAGTACTTC. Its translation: CASSGTGGEETQYF. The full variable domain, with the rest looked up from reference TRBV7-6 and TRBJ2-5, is GAGVSQSPRYKVTKRGQDVALRCDPISGHVSLYWYRQALGQGPEFLTYFNYEAQQDKSGLPNDRFSAERPEGSISTLTIQRTEQRDSAMYRCASSGTGGEETQYFGPGTRLLVL.